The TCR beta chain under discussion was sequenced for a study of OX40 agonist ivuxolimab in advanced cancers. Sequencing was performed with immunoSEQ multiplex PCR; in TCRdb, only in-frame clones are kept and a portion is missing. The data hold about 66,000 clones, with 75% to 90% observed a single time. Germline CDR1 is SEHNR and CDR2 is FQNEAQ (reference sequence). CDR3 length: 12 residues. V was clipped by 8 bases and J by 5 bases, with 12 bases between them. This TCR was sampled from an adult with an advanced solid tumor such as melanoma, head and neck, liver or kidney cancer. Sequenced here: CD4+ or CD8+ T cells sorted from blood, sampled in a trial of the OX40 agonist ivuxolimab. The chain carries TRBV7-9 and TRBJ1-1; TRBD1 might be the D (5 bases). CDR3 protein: CASQGHWTEAFF. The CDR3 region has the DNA TGTGCCAGCCAGGGTCATTGGACTGAAGCTTTCTTT.